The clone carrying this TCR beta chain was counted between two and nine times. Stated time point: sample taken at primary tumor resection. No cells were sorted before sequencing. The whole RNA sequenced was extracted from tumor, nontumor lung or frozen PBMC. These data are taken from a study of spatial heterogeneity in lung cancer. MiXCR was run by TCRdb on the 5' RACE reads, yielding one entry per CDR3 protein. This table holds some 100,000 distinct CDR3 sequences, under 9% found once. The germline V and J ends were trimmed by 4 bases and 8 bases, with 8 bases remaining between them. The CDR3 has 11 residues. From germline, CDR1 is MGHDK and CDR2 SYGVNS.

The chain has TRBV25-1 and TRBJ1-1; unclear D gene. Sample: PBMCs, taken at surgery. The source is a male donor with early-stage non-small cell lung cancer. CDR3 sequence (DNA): TGTGCCAGCAGTGTCCAGCAGGAAGCTTTCTTT. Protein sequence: CASSVQQEAFF.